This passage covers 25 T cell receptor beta chains from one sample sequenced in a study of T cells in severe cutaneous drug reactions. The donors had carbamazepine-induced Stevens-Johnson syndrome or toxic epidermal necrolysis. The iRepertoire multiplex PCR system with TCR subtype-specific primers built both bulk and single-cell libraries. TCRdb reprocessed the multiplex PCR reads and reports one entry per CDR3 protein, with no DNA. The ten top clones account for 20% to 25%, within a sample of about 10,000 distinct CDR3 sequences. Material: cells from a skin blister. Source of these receptors: a human donor with Stevens-Johnson syndrome, a severe cutaneous drug reaction.

By frequency, this clonotype is medium-sized. The CDR3: CASSPGRGTEAFF. This sequence joins TRBV6-1 and TRBJ1-1. The CDR3 runs 13 residues. Germline CDR1 and CDR2: MNHNS and SASEGT.

The chain is built from TRBV29-1 and TRBJ2-6; there is no DNA to check the TCRdb D call of TRBD1. The CDR3 sequence is 14 residues long. From germline, CDR1 is SQVTM and CDR2 ANQGSEA. The CDR3 reads CSVATGTGANVLTF.

This chain connects TRBV20-1 to TRBJ2-7; TCRdb selects TRBD2, and the lack of DNA leaves this call unchecked. CDR1 and CDR2 (germline): DFQATT, SNEGSKA (reference sequence). The CDR3 sequence is 15 residues long. CDR3 in amino acids: CSAWEVAGLSYEQYF.

The chain links TRBV29-1 to TRBJ2-3; there is no DNA to check the TCRdb D call of TRBD2. This CDR3 is built from 16 residues. CDR1 SQVTM and CDR2 ANQGSEA come from the germline V gene. The CDR3 region is CSVLAIEGLSPDTQYF.

The chain couples TRBV29-1 to TRBJ1-2; without DNA, the TCRdb call of TRBD1 cannot be checked. The germline CDR1 and CDR2 sequences are SQVTM and ANQGSEA. This CDR3 comprises 15 residues. CDR3 sequence reads: CSVPGGKASNYGYTF.

The V call is TRBV20-1, the J call TRBJ1-1; TCRdb lists TRBD1, though no DNA is available to test this call. This CDR3 contains 13 residues. Germline CDR1 DFQATT, CDR2 SNEGSKA (reference sequence). CDR3 sequence reads: CSASRRDSARAFF.

The chain joins TRBV29-1 to TRBJ2-4; lacking DNA, the TRBD2 call made by TCRdb goes unchecked. The CDR3 extends over 14 amino acids. CDR1 is SQVTM and CDR2 is ANQGSEA in the germline V gene. The CDR3 loop is CSVGGAGAKNIQYF.

V is TRBV20-1 and J is TRBJ2-2; the D call of TRBD2 rests on TCRdb alone, since no DNA is present to check it. Germline CDR1 is DFQATT and CDR2 is SNEGSKA (reference sequence). The CDR3 totals 16 residues. This CDR3 reads CSARELAGGETGELFF.

V gene TRBV20-1 combines with J gene TRBJ2-5. The CDR3 runs 13 residues. The germline V gene encodes CDR1 DFQATT and CDR2 SNEGSKA (reference sequence). The CDR3 sequence is CSAHYHSSETQYF.

This clonotype is labeled medium-sized (0.01 to 0.1%) based on frequency. The rearrangement uses TRBV20-1 and TRBJ1-1; TCRdb calls TRBD1, which cannot be checked without DNA. Germline values: CDR1 DFQATT, CDR2 SNEGSKA (reference sequence). The CDR3 loop spans 12 amino acids. The CDR3 sequence is CSAIRGNTEAFF.

V is TRBV20-1 and J is TRBJ2-7; TCRdb gives TRBD2 as the D gene, but with no DNA this cannot be confirmed. The CDR3 has 15 residues. Per germline, CDR1 DFQATT and CDR2 SNEGSKA (reference sequence). CDR3 region: CSARFPNSGTHEQYF.

The V call is TRBV29-1, the J call TRBJ2-3; TCRdb's D call of TRBD2 is untestable without DNA. Germline V gene sequence: CDR1 SQVTM, CDR2 ANQGSEA. This CDR3 region has 15 residues. This CDR3 is CSVEEASGRSDTQYF.

The chain employs TRBV20-1 and TRBJ1-6; the TRBD1 assignment by TCRdb is unverifiable without DNA. CDR3 size: 14 residues. Looked up from germline, CDR1 is DFQATT and CDR2 is SNEGSKA (reference sequence). CDR3: CSAPKDSYNSPLHF.

The rearrangement links TRBV29-1 to TRBJ2-2; the TRBD1 assignment by TCRdb is unverifiable without DNA. Germline CDR1 and CDR2: SQVTM and ANQGSEA. This CDR3 has 13 residues. The CDR3 here is CSGRPVDTGELFF.

The V call is TRBV29-1, the J call TRBJ2-1; TCRdb proposes TRBD2, but this gene call is untestable without DNA. The germline V gene encodes CDR1 SQVTM and CDR2 ANQGSEA. The CDR3 consists of 15 residues. The CDR3 spells CSVQILAGAFNEQFF.

The chain is built from TRBV20-1 and TRBJ1-5; TCRdb's D call of TRBD1 is untestable without DNA. The CDR3 covers 15 residues. CDR1 is DFQATT, CDR2 SNEGSKA, per germline (reference sequence). CDR3 sequence reads: CSARDAGSPAQPQHF.

This chain joins TRBV29-1 and TRBJ2-3. Germline V gives CDR1 SQVTM, CDR2 ANQGSEA. The CDR3 runs to 13 residues. CDR3 sequence: CSVDPLGTDTQYF.

The chain uses TRBV29-1 and TRBJ1-1. The CDR3 covers 11 residues. Germline lookup yields CDR1 SQVTM and CDR2 ANQGSEA. The CDR3 sequence is CSASGAFEAFF.

The chain is built from TRBV29-1 and TRBJ2-2; checking the TCRdb D call of TRBD1 is not possible without DNA. This CDR3 region has 14 residues. Germline assignment: CDR1 SQVTM and CDR2 ANQGSEA. CDR3 in amino acids: CSVERTGGTGELFF.

The chain combines TRBV29-1 with TRBJ2-3. The CDR3 spans 14 residues. CDR1 is SQVTM and CDR2 is ANQGSEA in the germline V gene. The CDR3 spells CSVGLASPTDTQYF.

The V gene is TRBV12-3 or TRBV12-4, the J gene TRBJ2-1. This CDR3 spans 17 amino acids. The CDR3 here is CASTTSGILSSYNEQFF.

This chain joins TRBV20-1 and TRBJ2-2; TCRdb's D call of TRBD1 is untestable without DNA. Looked up from germline, CDR1 is DFQATT and CDR2 is SNEGSKA (reference sequence). The CDR3 is made up of 14 amino acids. CDR3 sequence reads: CSARDGGSTGELFF.

V and J are TRBV29-1 and TRBJ2-2; TCRdb indicates TRBD2, and absent DNA this call remains unverified. Germline V lookup: CDR1 SQVTM, CDR2 ANQGSEA. The CDR3 is 13 residues long. The CDR3 protein is CSVVGLAVGELFF.

The chain couples TRBV20-1 to TRBJ2-7; TCRdb selects TRBD1, and the lack of DNA leaves this call unchecked. This CDR3 is built from 14 residues. From germline, CDR1 is DFQATT and CDR2 SNEGSKA (reference sequence). The CDR3 sequence is CSAMGADGTYEQYF.

The chain combines TRBV29-1 with TRBJ2-3; TCRdb proposes TRBD2, but this gene call is untestable without DNA. CDR3 length: 15 amino acids. Germline loops: CDR1 SQVTM, CDR2 ANQGSEA. The CDR3 here is CSVDFSGSGTDTQYF.